This TCR beta chain was retrieved from a study of T cell repertoires in cytomegalovirus infection (dated by TCRdb to between 2018 and 2021). Broadly, across the study: Donor HLA type was relevant to the analysis, because carriage of CMV infection together with the matching HLA type was indicated by public TCR beta signatures. Broad study findings and their caveats: In both this cohort and an independent cohort of over 350 donors, the cumulative frequency of public TCR beta family members distinguished carriers of CMV infection plus the relevant HLA type. The ex vivo response was dominated by HLA-C-restricted CMV-specific TCR beta clonotypes, and the single most frequent clonotype in two of eight donors was supplied by these HLA-C-restricted clonotypes.

This clonotype showed up just a few times. Its antigen has not been determined. No per-base quality is available; no much larger clone lies one base away. TCRdb lists the instrument as Illumina HiSeq 1500. The public reads were reanalyzed by TCRdb: fastp trimming at Q25, MiXCR alignment, in-frame beta chains only. Each CDR3 protein appears once, grouped with its most common genes and DNA. For this sample there are more than 50,000 distinct CDR3 sequences; 33% appear just once. Jointly, the top ten make up around 70% of the sample. The CDR3, from cysteine to phenylalanine, totals 14 residues. Only the CDR3 DNA stays, 42 bases, in frame from base 1. Relative to germline, V is 4 bases shorter and J is 3 bases shorter, with 12 bases between their ends. Sequences SGDLS (CDR1) and YYNGEE (CDR2) are obtained from the germline V gene.

The receptor comes from a human donor in good health (CMV status not recorded). Some clones in this sample may be carry-over from other donors' samples. The sequenced material came from PBMCs, sequenced either directly or after in vitro stimulation (not recorded which). The V gene is TRBV9 and the J gene is TRBJ2-3, and the D gene may be TRBD1, 5 bases matching. The DNA sequence is given as TGTGCCAGCAGCCCACAGACAGAAACAGATACGCAGTATTTT. Its protein product is CASSPQTETDTQYF.